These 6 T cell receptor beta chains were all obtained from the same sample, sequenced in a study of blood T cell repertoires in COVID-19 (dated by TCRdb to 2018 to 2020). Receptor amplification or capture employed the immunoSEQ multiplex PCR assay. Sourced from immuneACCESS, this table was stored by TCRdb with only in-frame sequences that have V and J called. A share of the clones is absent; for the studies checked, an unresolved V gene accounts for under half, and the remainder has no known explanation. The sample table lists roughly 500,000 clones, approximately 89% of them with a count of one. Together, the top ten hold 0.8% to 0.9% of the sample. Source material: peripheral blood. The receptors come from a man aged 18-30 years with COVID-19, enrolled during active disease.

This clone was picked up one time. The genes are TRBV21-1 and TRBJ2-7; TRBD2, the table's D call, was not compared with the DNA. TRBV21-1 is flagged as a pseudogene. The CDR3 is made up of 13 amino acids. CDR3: CASSRAVRYEQYF. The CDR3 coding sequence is TGTGCCAGCAGCAGAGCGGTTCGGTACGAGCAGTACTTC.

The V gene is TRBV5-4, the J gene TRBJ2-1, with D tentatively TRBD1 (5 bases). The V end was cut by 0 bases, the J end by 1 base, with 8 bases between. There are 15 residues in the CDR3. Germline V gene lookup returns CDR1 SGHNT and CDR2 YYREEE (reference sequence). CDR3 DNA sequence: TGTGCCAGCAGCTTGGTCAAGGGGTCCTACAATGAGCAGTTCTTC. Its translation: CASSLVKGSYNEQFF.

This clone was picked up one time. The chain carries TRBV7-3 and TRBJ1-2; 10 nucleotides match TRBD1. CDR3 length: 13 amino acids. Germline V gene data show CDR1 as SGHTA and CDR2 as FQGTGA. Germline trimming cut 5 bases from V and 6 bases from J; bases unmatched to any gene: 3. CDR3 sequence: CASSLTGGDGYTF. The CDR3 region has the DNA TGTGCCAGCAGCCTGACAGGGGGCGATGGCTACACCTTC.

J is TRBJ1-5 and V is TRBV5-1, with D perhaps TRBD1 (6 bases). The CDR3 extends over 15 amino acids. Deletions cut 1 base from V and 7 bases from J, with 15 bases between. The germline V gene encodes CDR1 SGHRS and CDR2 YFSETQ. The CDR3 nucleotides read TGCGCCAGCAGCTTGTTACCAGGGGTCGAACAGCCCCAGCATTTT. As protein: CASSLLPGVEQPQHF.

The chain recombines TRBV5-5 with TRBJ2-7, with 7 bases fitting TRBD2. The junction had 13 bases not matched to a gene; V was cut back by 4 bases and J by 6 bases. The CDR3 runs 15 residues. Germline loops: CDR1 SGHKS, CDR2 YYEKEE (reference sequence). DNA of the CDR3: TGTGCCAGCAGCATTTTAGCTCAGACTAGCCGCGAGCAGTACTTC. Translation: CASSILAQTSREQYF.

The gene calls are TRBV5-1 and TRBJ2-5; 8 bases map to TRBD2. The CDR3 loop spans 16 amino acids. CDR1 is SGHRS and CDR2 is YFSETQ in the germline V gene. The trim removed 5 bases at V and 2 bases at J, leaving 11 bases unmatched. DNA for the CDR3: TGCGCCAGCAGGGGGTTCAGCGGGGGCCTACAAGAGACCCAGTACTTC. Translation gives CASRGFSGGLQETQYF.